These T cell receptor beta chains were read from a single sample in a study of OX40 agonist ivuxolimab in advanced cancers. Clones were read by immunoSEQ multiplex PCR, and TCRdb kept only the in-frame ones, dropping some. Of 90,000 to 100,000 clones in the sample, 90% were seen once. Sequencing used CD4+ or CD8+ T cells sorted from blood, obtained in a trial of the OX40 agonist ivuxolimab. Receptors originate from an adult with an advanced solid tumor such as melanoma, head and neck, liver or kidney cancer. Both conserved end residues are part of each CDR3. D genes are given only for firm matches. Clone size, where shown, is once, few, many, or a class for clones that have expanded.

. | TRBD1 | TRBJ2-5 | TRBV19 | TGTGCCAGTAGTGTGACAGGGGCCCAAGAGACCCAGTACTTC | CASSVTGAQETQYF
. | TRBD1 | TRBJ1-2 | TRBV19 | TGTGCCAGTAGGGGACAGGGGGCGCGTGGCTACACCTTC | CASRGQGARGYTF
. | TRBD1 | TRBJ1-1 | TRBV5-4 | TGTGCCAGCAGCCCGCGGACAGGGGAGAACACTGAAGCTTTCTTT | CASSPRTGENTEAFF
once | TRBD1 | TRBJ1-2 | TRBV28 | TGTGCCAGCCACACAGGGGTTCGTGGCTACACCTTC | CASHTGVRGYTF
. | . | TRBJ2-1 | TRBV11-2 | TGTGCCAGCAGCACCGCGTTGGGCTCCTACAATGAGCAGTTCTTC | CASSTALGSYNEQFF
. | TRBD1 | TRBJ1-5 | TRBV6-1 | TGTGCCAGCATGGAGGGCGGGACAGTCAATCAGCCCCAGCATTTT | CASMEGGTVNQPQHF
. | . | TRBJ2-7 | TRBV30 | TGTGCCTGGAGTGTGGGTCCAGGGGACTACGAGCAGTACTTC | CAWSVGPGDYEQYF
. | . | TRBJ1-1 | TRBV5-1 | TGCGCCAGCTTTGAGGGGGTTCGGAACACTGAAGCTTTCTTT | CASFEGVRNTEAFF
few | . | TRBJ1-1 | TRBV18 | TGTGCCAGCTCACCGATTCGCTTAGGGGCCACTGAAGCTTTCTTT | CASSPIRLGATEAFF
once | TRBD1 | TRBJ2-3 | TRBV6-5 | TGTGCCAGCAGTTACTCCGAACAGGGGGCGACAGATACGCAGTATTTT | CASSYSEQGATDTQYF
. | . | TRBJ1-4 | TRBV28 | TGTGCCAGCAAAACAGAGGGGGGATCCTGGGGTAATGAAAAACTGTTTTTT | CASKTEGGSWGNEKLFF
. | TRBD2 | TRBJ2-7 | TRBV9 | TGTGCCAGCAGCCCGGGAGCTAGCGGGATCTCCTACGAGCAGTACTTC | CASSPGASGISYEQYF
. | . | TRBJ2-7 | TRBV6-5 | TGTGCCAGCAGCTACGCTTTCGGAGGCAGCTCCTACGAGCAGTACTTC | CASSYAFGGSSYEQYF
. | TRBD1 | TRBJ2-1 | TRBV19 | TGTGCCAGTAGTATAATCGGGACAGGGGTTGGTGAGCAGTTCTTC | CASSIIGTGVGEQFF
. | . | TRBJ2-3 | TRBV15 | TGTGCCACCAGCAGAGACCAAACTAGCACAGATACGCAGTATTTT | CATSRDQTSTDTQYF
. | . | TRBJ1-2 | TRBV7-6 | TGTGCCAGCAGCCGGGCCCCTAACTATGGCTACACCTTC | CASSRAPNYGYTF
. | . | TRBJ1-1 | TRBV30 | TGTGCCTGGAGTGGATGGGACGGCCGGAGTGAAGCTTTCTTT | CAWSGWDGRSEAFF
. | TRBD2 | TRBJ2-3 | TRBV9 | TGTGCCAGCAGCAAGGGACTAGCGGGAGTCACGCAGTATTTT | CASSKGLAGVTQYF
. | . | TRBJ2-4 | TRBV19 | TGTGCCAGTAGACCTAGTATACAAGCCAAAAACATTCAGTACTTC | CASRPSIQAKNIQYF
. | . | TRBJ2-7 | TRBV18 | TGTGCCAGCTCACCCCTCTACGAGCAGTACTTC | CASSPLYEQYF
. | TRBD1 | TRBJ1-4 | TRBV29-1 | TGCAGCGTGGGACAGGGGGCTGGAAAACTGTTTTTT | CSVGQGAGKLFF
. | TRBD2 | TRBJ2-3 | TRBV15 | TGTGCCACCAGCTTGGGACTAGCGGGAGCTAGCACAGATACGCAGTATTTT | CATSLGLAGASTDTQYF
. | . | TRBJ2-2 | TRBV29-1 | TGCAGCGTTGATCCAGGGAGGACCGGGGAGCTGTTTTTT | CSVDPGRTGELFF